These 10 T cell receptor beta chains share one sample of origin, sequenced in a study of T-cell memory formation after mild COVID-19. Each CDR3 protein is one row after TCRdb ran MiXCR on the 5' RACE reads. The table shows some 180,000 distinct CDR3 sequences, with about a fifth occurring only once. The source material was PBMCs or a T cell subset sorted from them (not recorded which). The source is a man between 18 and 35 years old who had mild COVID-19 (a few samples of this study predate the infection). Cell type and time point are not known.

This clonotype has a handful of counts. The rearrangement joins TRBV7-3 to TRBJ2-5, with a possible D match to TRBD2 (6 bases). The CDR3 extends over 15 amino acids. In germline, CDR1 is SGHTA, CDR2 FQGTGA. Trimming cost V 2 bases and J 4 bases, with 14 bases left between them. The CDR3 region is CASSLLSGSGETQYF. The CDR3 bases are TGTGCCAGCAGCTTATTGAGCGGGTCGGGAGAGACCCAGTACTTC.

This sequence joins TRBV20-1 and TRBJ2-4; D may correspond to TRBD1 or TRBD2 (5 bases each). CDR1 DFQATT and CDR2 SNEGSKA come from the germline V gene (reference sequence). This CDR3 has 13 residues. Trimming stripped 4 bases from V and 7 bases from J, with 14 bases between. CDR3 coding DNA: TGCAGTGCTACCGGGACCACCGGGAACATTCAGTACTTC. Translating gives CSATGTTGNIQYF.

This clonotype was found a few times. The V and J genes are TRBV28 and TRBJ2-1; D gene uncertain. There are 15 residues in the CDR3. The ends were cut back, 1 base at V and 8 bases at J, with 15 bases in the middle. Germline CDR1 MDHEN, CDR2 SYDVKM. CDR3 nucleotides: TGTGCCAGCAGTTTATCCCTTTCCTCCGTCGATGAGCAGTTCTTC. It encodes CASSLSLSSVDEQFF.

The chain is built from TRBV12-3 or TRBV12-4 and TRBJ1-4; D not resolved. The ends were cut back, 2 bases at V and 8 bases at J, with 12 bases in the middle. The CDR3 is 14 amino acids. CDR3 sequence: CASSLLGIREKLFF. The CDR3 DNA reads as TGTGCCAGCAGTTTACTGGGGATTCGCGAAAAACTGTTTTTT.

This clonotype was observed at least ten times. The V and J genes are TRBV2 and TRBJ2-7; no reliable D call. The length of the CDR3 is 12 residues. Looked up from germline, CDR1 is SNHLY and CDR2 is FYNNEI. The ends were cut back, 6 bases at V and 0 bases at J, with 6 bases in the middle. DNA for the CDR3: TGTGCCAGCAGCTATAGCTCCTACGAGCAGTACGTC. Translation gives CASSYSSYEQYV.

The chain has TRBV7-2 and TRBJ1-6; no clear D. Trimming cost V 7 bases and J 4 bases, with 23 bases left between them. Germline V gives CDR1 SGHTA, CDR2 FQGNSA. This CDR3 region has 18 residues. This chain's CDR3 is CASNTWGAGRAYNSPLHF. In nucleotides, the CDR3 is TGTGCCAGCAACACATGGGGAGCCGGTAGGGCTTATAATTCACCCCTCCACTTT.

The chain has TRBV7-9 and TRBJ1-5; D unclear. The V gene lost 5 bases and the J gene lost 9 bases, with 5 bases spanning the gap. The CDR3 is made up of 10 amino acids. Per germline, CDR1 SEHNR and CDR2 FQNEAQ (reference sequence). The CDR3 loop is CASSVRPQHF. CDR3 nucleotide sequence: TGTGCCAGCAGCGTAAGGCCCCAGCATTTT. Filled out from reference TRBV7-9 and TRBJ1-5, the complete variable domain reads DTGVSQNPRHKITKRGQNVTFRCDPISEHNRLYWYRQTLGQGPEFLTYFQNEAQLEKSRLLSDRFSAERPKGSFSTLEIQRTEQGDSAMYLCASSVRPQHFGDGTRLSIL.

The chain recombines TRBV7-6 with TRBJ1-3; no clear D. This CDR3 has 16 amino acids. CDR1 is SGHVS, CDR2 FNYEAQ, per germline. The V end lost 1 base, the J end lost 0 bases, and 10 bases lay between the germline ends. The CDR3 DNA is TGTGCCAGCAGCTTAGAGCCATCCCACTCTGGAAACACCATATATTTT. As protein: CASSLEPSHSGNTIYF.

This clonotype is a singleton in its sample. The rearrangement joins TRBV29-1 to TRBJ2-7; D is perhaps TRBD1 or TRBD2 (6 bases each). The V end lost 0 bases, the J end lost 7 bases, and 13 bases lay between the germline ends. There are 13 residues in the CDR3. Germline CDR1 reads SQVTM; CDR2 reads ANQGSEA. CDR3 residues: CSVEEGGPSEQYF. CDR3 DNA sequence: TGCAGCGTTGAAGAGGGGGGCCCCTCGGAGCAGTACTTC.

The chain is built from TRBV29-1 and TRBJ2-3; D not resolved. The germline V and J ends were trimmed by 8 bases and 3 bases, with 6 bases remaining between them. The CDR3 has 10 amino acids. CDR1 SQVTM and CDR2 ANQGSEA come from the germline V gene. The CDR3 DNA sequence: TGCAGCTTTCGGACAGATACGCAGTATTTT. Its translation: CSFRTDTQYF.